This TCR beta chain was identified in a study of shared clonotypes between healthy human individuals. At the level of the study: CD4 naive cells filled three plates per donor, CD4 memory three, CD8 naive two and CD8 memory one.

Germline V gene lookup returns CDR1 SGHTS and CDR2 YDEGEE. The germline V and J ends were trimmed by 7 bases and 2 bases, with 10 bases remaining between them. CDR3 length: 12 residues. CD8 cells regarded as naive lacked CD45RO, were positively chosen for CCR7, and omitted terminally differentiated effector memory CD45RA+ cells. Adults of Caucasian background living in Nashville, Tennessee made up all donors. Points on this clone: Its target is unknown.

Study-level findings and limits: Generation probabilities were higher for clonotypes shared across all four sorted-subset donors than for unshared ones. Genetic and exposure-history diversity was limited by the few donors.

TCRdb keeps only in-frame clones here, not all; method: immunoSEQ multiplex PCR. The repertoire holds around 620,000 clones, roughly 95% seen once, with approximately 0.11% in the top ten. Input material: naive CD8+ T cells sorted from blood. This TCR derives from a woman aged 30 to 39 in good health. The genes are TRBV5-8 and TRBJ2-7; D might be TRBD1 (6 bases). CDR3 nucleotide sequence: TGTGCCAGCGACAGGTCCCCCTACGAGCAGTACTTC. Protein: CASDRSPYEQYF.